The entry below gives a single TCR beta chain sequence along with its context. No antigen is known for it. The sample is drawn from a study of regulatory T cells in long-lasting Graves disease. Time point of the sample: newly diagnosed GD, antithyroid drugs for less than 3 months. Preparation of the TCR library used RNA extracted from PBMCs. Library construction for TCR beta used iRepertoire HTBI primers and Arm-PCR of CDR3 regions. TCRdb reprocessed the multiplex PCR reads via MiXCR and lists one record per CDR3 protein. The sample holds just over 600,000 distinct CDR3 sequences, 16% seen once. The CDR3 is 13 amino acids. CDR1 is LGHDT, CDR2 YNNKEL, per germline (reference sequence). The germline V and J ends were trimmed by 1 base and 4 bases, with 7 bases remaining between them. The study, taken as a whole, reports: Only a small sample size was used, which may have cut accuracy. Newly diagnosed Graves' patients had higher TCR diversity than persistent ones.

These records were also assigned to another study, of T cells in Graves' hyperthyroidism and ophthalmopathy. Per that paper: The authors' 13 V-J model separated ophthalmopathy from stable hyperthyroidism.

The source is a woman in her twenties or thirties with Graves disease. The chain carries TRBV3-1 and TRBJ1-2; D is unclear. The sequences come from peripheral blood mononuclear cells (PBMCs), collected at new diagnosis, from a patient treated with antithyroid drugs. CDR3 sequence (DNA): TGTGCCAGCAGCCAAGTTTTAGGCTATGGCTACACCTTC. As protein: CASSQVLGYGYTF.